One sample yielded the 31 T cell receptor beta chains listed below, sequenced in a study of cytomegalovirus exposure and HLA in healthy donors. The PCR contained 60 Vbeta and 13 Jbeta primers. The assay was immunoSEQ multiplex PCR, and TCRdb's table has in-frame clones only and misses some. This table has 200,000 to 250,000 clones, around 80% appearing once. The material sequenced was PBMCs. The receptors stem from a young man in good health and CMV-seronegative.

This sequence joins TRBV7-9 and TRBJ2-3; D is possibly TRBD2 (6 bases). In germline, CDR1 is SEHNR, CDR2 FQNEAQ (reference sequence). The CDR3 spans 16 residues. V was cut by 3 bases and J by 0 bases, with 13 bases left in between. The CDR3 is CASSFGTGTSTDTQYF. The CDR3 region has the DNA TGTGCCAGCAGCTTCGGTACGGGGACTAGCACAGATACGCAGTATTTT.

This clone has just a few counts. The chain combines TRBV9 with TRBJ1-3; D may be TRBD1 (5 bases). Deletions cut 7 bases from V and 2 bases from J, with 13 bases between. CDR3 length equals 14 residues. Germline V gene data show CDR1 as SGDLS and CDR2 as YYNGEE. The CDR3 sequence: CASDPTGTGNTIYF. CDR3 bases: TGTGCCAGCGACCCAACAGGCACTGGAAACACCATATATTTT. Variable domain in full (rest from reference TRBV9 and TRBJ1-3): DSGVTQTPKHLITATGQRVTLRCSPRSGDLSVYWYQQSLDQGLQFLIQYYNGEERAKGNILERFSAQQFPDLHSELNLSSLELGDSALYFCASDPTGTGNTIYFGEGSWLTVV.

Comments on this clone: At one boundary the junction diverges from the germline segment, which might be a read error. The chain couples TRBV13 to TRBJ2-6, with D tentatively TRBD1 (6 bases). Germline CDR1 PRHDT, CDR2 FYEKMQ (reference sequence). This CDR3 is 16 amino acids long. The CDR3 reads CASSTPQGIGASVLTF. As DNA, the CDR3 is TGTGCCAGCAGCACTCCACAGGGAATCGGGGCCAGCGTCCTGACTTTC.

The genes are TRBV28 and TRBJ1-5; 7 bases fit TRBD1. This CDR3 is 15 amino acids long. The germline CDR1 and CDR2 sequences are MDHEN and SYDVKM. Trimming cost V 7 bases and J 4 bases; bases outside gene matches: 10. CDR3 loop: CASIPGTVVNQPQHF. CDR3 bases: TGTGCCAGCATCCCCGGGACAGTGGTTAATCAGCCCCAGCATTTT. Based on the CDR3 plus reference TRBV28 and TRBJ1-5, the full variable domain is DVKVTQSSRYLVKRTGEKVFLECVQDMDHENMFWYRQDPGLGLRLIYFSYDVKMKEKGDIPEGYSVSREKKERFSLILESASTNQTSMYLCASIPGTVVNQPQHFGDGTRLSIL.

The chain combines TRBV11-2 with TRBJ2-3; 9 positions agree with TRBD2. CDR3 length: 15 amino acids. J was trimmed by 4 bases and V by 4 bases; bases with no gene match: 6. Germline loops: CDR1 SGHAT, CDR2 FQNNGV. CDR3 DNA sequence: TGTGCCAGCAGCTCACCGGGACTAGCATCAGATACGCAGTATTTT. Translating gives CASSSPGLASDTQYF. The full variable domain, completed using reference TRBV11-2 and TRBJ2-3, is EAGVAQSPRYKIIEKRQSVAFWCNPISGHATLYWYQQILGQGPKLLIQFQNNGVVDDSQLPKDRFSAERLKGVDSTLKIQPAKLEDSAVYLCASSSPGLASDTQYFGPGTRLTVL.

This clone was detected a few times. The genes are TRBV6-5 and TRBJ2-1; D gene ambiguous. The CDR3 spans 15 residues. V was pared by 0 bases and J by 2 bases, with 8 bases between. CDR1 and CDR2 (germline): MNHEY, SVGAGI. The CDR3 sequence: CASSYSRNPYNEQFF. For the CDR3, the DNA is TGTGCCAGCAGTTACTCGAGGAACCCCTACAATGAGCAGTTCTTC.

The chain employs TRBV15 and TRBJ1-6; 8 bases are shared with TRBD1. The germline V gene encodes CDR1 LNHNV and CDR2 YYDKDF (reference sequence). V trimming: 1 base; J trimming: 8 bases; junction bases outside the gene matches: 10. This CDR3 contains 17 residues. The CDR3 DNA follows: TGTGCCACCAGCAGAGGGTGGGTGGGACAGGTCGATTCACCCCTCCACTTT. Protein: CATSRGWVGQVDSPLHF.

V usage is TRBV6-1 and J usage is TRBJ2-2; TRBD2 aligns across 8 bases. There are 14 residues in the CDR3. Trimming removed 11 bases from V and 2 bases from J; junction bases left unmatched: 7. CDR1 and CDR2 from the germline V gene are MNHNS and SASEGT. The CDR3 nucleotides read TGTGCCGGGTTAGCGGGGCCAAACACCGGGGAGCTGTTTTTT. It encodes CAGLAGPNTGELFF.

The chain carries TRBV5-4 and TRBJ2-7; TRBD1 aligns across 9 bases. The CDR3 runs to 14 residues. After removal of 4 bases from V and 7 bases from J, the junction contained 9 bases not matched to a gene. CDR1 is SGHNT, CDR2 YYREEE, per germline (reference sequence). Here the CDR3 reads CASSAGQGRTEQYF. In nucleotides, the CDR3 is TGTGCCAGCAGCGCGGGACAGGGACGAACTGAGCAGTACTTC.

The CDR3 coding sequence is TGTGCCAGCAGAGGGACAGGGATCAAGGGCTACACCTTC. Its translation is CASRGTGIKGYTF. This sequence joins TRBV27 and TRBJ1-2, with TRBD1 matching 9 bases. The J segment lost 8 bases and the V segment lost 6 bases, leaving 7 bases of the junction unmatched. The CDR3 loop spans 13 amino acids. Germline CDR1 MNHEY, CDR2 SMNVEV (reference sequence).

The CDR3 protein is CASTTGGDYGYTF. The CDR3 region has the DNA TGTGCCAGCACCACAGGGGGCGACTATGGCTACACCTTC. The chain combines TRBV9 with TRBJ1-2; 9 nucleotides align to TRBD1. J was trimmed by 3 bases and V by 6 bases; bases with no gene match: 3. Germline V gives CDR1 SGDLS, CDR2 YYNGEE. The CDR3 has 13 amino acids.

V is TRBV6-6 and J is TRBJ1-2; D not certain. Trimming shortened V by 4 bases and J by 0 bases, and 9 bases separated the two germline ends. Germline V gene sequence: CDR1 MNHNY, CDR2 SVGAGI (reference sequence). CDR3 length: 14 residues. The CDR3 sequence is CASSSPSANYGYTF. The CDR3, as DNA: TGTGCCAGCAGTTCCCCGTCAGCTAACTATGGCTACACCTTC.

The chain is built from TRBV27 and TRBJ2-7; D unresolved. The CDR3 sequence is 12 residues long. Between the trimmed V and J ends, which lost 8 bases and 6 bases, there was a span of 14 bases. Germline-derived CDR1 and CDR2 are MNHEY and SMNVEV (reference sequence). CDR3 nucleotides: TGTGCCAGCGGCCCTCCAGTTGGCGAGCAGTACTTC. This codes for CASGPPVGEQYF.

J is TRBJ2-5 and V is TRBV9; a weak D match, TRBD1 (6 bases). V gave up 0 bases and J gave up 1 base, with 13 bases separating them. CDR1 and CDR2 (germline): SGDLS, YYNGEE. The CDR3 extends over 16 amino acids. CDR3: CASSVGPSTGQETQYF. The CDR3 DNA reads as TGTGCCAGCAGCGTAGGACCTTCGACAGGCCAAGAGACCCAGTACTTC.

V is TRBV19 and J is TRBJ2-7, with 13 bases matching TRBD2. Germline CDR1 is LNHDA and CDR2 is SQIVND (reference sequence). With V trimmed by 3 bases and J by 2 bases, 1 base remained unmatched. CDR3 length equals 15 residues. CDR3 sequence reads: CASSIGLAGAYEQYF. The CDR3 coding sequence is TGTGCCAGTAGTATCGGACTAGCGGGGGCCTACGAGCAGTACTTC.

This chain connects TRBV5-1 to TRBJ2-7; tentatively, D is TRBD2 (5 bases). Looked up from germline, CDR1 is SGHRS and CDR2 is YFSETQ. Trimming took 4 bases from V and 2 from J, leaving 13 bases between them. CDR3 length: 14 residues. CDR3 sequence reads: CASSHGLVTYEQYF. The CDR3 coding sequence is TGCGCCAGCAGCCACGGACTGGTTACCTACGAGCAGTACTTC.

The gene calls are TRBV7-2 and TRBJ1-6, with D hard to call. Looked up from germline, CDR1 is SGHTA and CDR2 is FQGNSA. Trimming shortened V by 6 bases and J by 0 bases, and 6 bases separated the two germline ends. The CDR3 contains 14 residues. This CDR3 is CASSRSSYNSPLHF. The CDR3 DNA reads as TGTGCCAGCAGTAGAAGCTCCTATAATTCACCCCTCCACTTT.

The chain recombines TRBV28 with TRBJ2-7; 7 bases agree with TRBD2. Germline CDR1 MDHEN, CDR2 SYDVKM. Germline trimming cut 3 bases from V and 3 bases from J; bases unmatched to any gene: 2. There are 13 residues in the CDR3. This CDR3 is CASSFGLVYEQYF. In DNA, the CDR3 is TGTGCCAGCAGTTTCGGACTAGTCTACGAGCAGTACTTC.

The chain joins TRBV6-1 to TRBJ2-7, with 7 bases aligning to TRBD1. Germline CDR1 MNHNS, CDR2 SASEGT. The junction had 10 bases not matched to a gene; V was cut back by 6 bases and J by 2 bases. There are 15 residues in the CDR3. CDR3 sequence: CASSRLDRVAYEQYF. In DNA, the CDR3 is TGTGCCAGCAGCCGCCTCGACAGGGTCGCCTACGAGCAGTACTTC.

CDR3 coding DNA: TGTGCCAGCAGCTCCATTCCGGACAGTGTCTATGGCTACACCTTC. It translates to CASSSIPDSVYGYTF. The V gene is TRBV9, the J gene TRBJ1-2; D is perhaps TRBD1 (6 bases). CDR1 is SGDLS and CDR2 is YYNGEE in the germline V gene. The V gene lost 4 bases and the J gene lost 4 bases, with 17 bases spanning the gap. There are 15 residues in the CDR3.

V usage is TRBV28 and J usage is TRBJ1-3; D is ambiguous. Trimming took off 2 bases at V and 4 bases at J, with 12 bases between the two ends. CDR3 length: 15 amino acids. From germline, CDR1 is MDHEN and CDR2 SYDVKM. For the CDR3, the DNA is TGTGCCAGCAGTTTACGTCGGGGTTCGGGAAACACCATATATTTT. Translating it yields CASSLRRGSGNTIYF.

This chain uses TRBV13 with TRBJ2-3; TRBD1 agrees at 10 bases. The CDR3 totals 17 residues. Germline lookup yields CDR1 PRHDT and CDR2 FYEKMQ (reference sequence). Losses at the gene ends were 4 bases for V and 5 bases for J; bases not matched to a gene: 12. The CDR3 spells CASSSRQGAVLGDTQYF. The DNA of the CDR3 is TGTGCCAGCAGCTCCCGACAGGGGGCCGTCTTGGGAGATACGCAGTATTTT.

This clone was seen just once. The chain uses TRBV6-6 and TRBJ2-7, with 9 bases matching TRBD1. The CDR3 has 15 amino acids. J gave up 2 bases and V 5 bases, and 7 bases lay outside the gene matches. Germline assignment: CDR1 MNHNY and CDR2 SVGAGI (reference sequence). In DNA form, the CDR3 reads TGTGCCAGCAGTCTCGCTAGACAGGGGGCCTACGAGCAGTACTTC. As protein: CASSLARQGAYEQYF.

The gene calls are TRBV7-8 and TRBJ2-1; no clear D. Trimming removed 2 bases from V and 4 bases from J, with 12 bases in between. This CDR3 spans 15 amino acids. Germline V gene sequence: CDR1 SGHVS, CDR2 FQNEAQ. CDR3 sequence: CASSLNQALYNEQFF. DNA of the CDR3: TGTGCCAGCAGCTTAAACCAGGCCCTTTACAATGAGCAGTTCTTC.

The chain couples TRBV4-2 to TRBJ1-1, with D unclear. CDR3 length: 12 amino acids. V was shortened by 0 bases and J by 8 bases, with 7 bases between the two germline ends. Germline V CDR1 and CDR2: LGHNA, YNFKEQ. The CDR3 loop is CASSQDPREAFF. CDR3 DNA: TGTGCCAGCAGCCAAGATCCGAGAGAAGCTTTCTTT.

This chain uses TRBV7-6 with TRBJ1-2; TRBD1 agrees at 7 bases. The CDR3 runs 18 residues. V was pared by 1 base and J by 6 bases, with 17 bases of the junction left unmatched. CDR1 and CDR2 from the germline V gene are SGHVS and FNYEAQ. The CDR3 reads CASSLGSGTDKQRNGYTF. CDR3 DNA: TGTGCCAGCAGCTTAGGGTCGGGGACAGATAAACAAAGGAATGGCTACACCTTC.

The V and J genes are TRBV7-2 and TRBJ1-5; D unclear. CDR3 size: 14 residues. The V and J ends lost 4 bases and 0 bases respectively, with 7 bases between them. CDR1 SGHTA and CDR2 FQGNSA come from the germline V gene. This CDR3 is CASSWGDSNQPQHF. DNA for the CDR3: TGTGCCAGCAGCTGGGGAGATAGCAATCAGCCCCAGCATTTT.

The rearrangement links TRBV7-8 to TRBJ2-7; TRBD2 is a possible D gene (5 bases). This CDR3 has 13 amino acids. CDR1 and CDR2 (germline): SGHVS, FQNEAQ. Trimming took 4 bases from V and 4 from J, leaving 11 bases between them. The CDR3 coding sequence is TGTGCCAGCAGCTCGCGGGCGCGGTACGAGCAGTACTTC. It encodes CASSSRARYEQYF.

Written as DNA, the CDR3 is TGTGCCAGCGGGACACGCCTCAGTATAAACACCGGGGAGCTGTTTTTT. Amino acid sequence: CASGTRLSINTGELFF. The rearrangement joins TRBV11-2 to TRBJ2-2; perhaps TRBD1 as D (6 bases). V lost 8 bases, J lost 2 bases, and 18 bases lay in between. Germline CDR1 SGHAT, CDR2 FQNNGV. CDR3 length: 16 residues.

This chain uses TRBV6-1 with TRBJ1-2, with 10 bases identical to TRBD1. Germline assignment: CDR1 MNHNS and CDR2 SASEGT. The CDR3 length is 14 residues. V shed 5 bases and J 3 bases; nucleotides not matched to a gene: 3. CDR3 sequence reads: CASSRQGADYGYTF. The CDR3 bases are TGTGCCAGCAGTAGACAGGGGGCGGACTATGGCTACACCTTC.

This clone was counted between two and nine times. The CDR3 bases are TGTGCCAGCAGCCGGAGCCAGTTCAATGAAAAACTGTTTTTT. It encodes CASSRSQFNEKLFF. The rearrangement links TRBV6-5 to TRBJ1-4; D is unresolved. The V gene lost 6 bases and the J gene lost 5 bases, with 13 bases spanning the gap. The CDR3 runs to 14 residues. Germline V gene data show CDR1 as MNHEY and CDR2 as SVGAGI.